The present entry profiles one T cell receptor beta chain with its context. Antigen unknown. Clones were sequenced by immunoSEQ multiplex PCR, and TCRdb holds only the in-frame ones, with some missing. The data show 150,000 to 200,000 clones, roughly 90% seen once. The J segment lost 0 bases and the V segment lost 3 bases, leaving 19 bases of the junction unmatched. CDR3 length: 21 residues. The germline gives CDR1 LNHDA, CDR2 SQIVND (reference sequence). This specimen comes from a study of cytomegalovirus exposure and HLA in healthy donors. Study at large: The 120 or so validation repertoires and the approximately 700 first-cohort repertoires shared a platform, a later analysis reported.

Study-wide results and limits: The authors enumerated over 150 TCR beta chains as linked to cytomegalovirus. Reports described diagnosis of cytomegalovirus status by the classifier as highly specific and sensitive.

V usage is TRBV19 and J usage is TRBJ1-5; 8 nucleotides align to TRBD1. Sequencing was done on a sample of PBMCs. The TCR originated in a woman under 40 in good health and CMV-seronegative. This chain's CDR3 is CASSMRLRGRGLGYSNQPQHF. In DNA form, the CDR3 reads TGTGCCAGTAGTATGAGGCTTCGGGGCAGGGGGCTGGGGTATAGCAATCAGCCCCAGCATTTT.